A single sample is the source of the 9 T cell receptor beta chains below, sequenced in a study of cytomegalovirus exposure and HLA in healthy donors. Amplification used 60 Vbeta primers and 13 Jbeta primers. Repertoires were generated with immunoSEQ multiplex PCR, while TCRdb's copy carries only in-frame clones and drops some. Seen here are 150,000 to 190,000 clones, about 75% observed once, and the top ten hold 1.3% to 1.5%. Sequences were obtained from PBMCs. All receptors derive from a man between 18 and 35 years old in good health and CMV-seronegative.

This chain links TRBV6-5 with TRBJ2-2; 14 bases fit TRBD2. The CDR3 runs to 16 residues. CDR1 and CDR2 (germline): MNHEY, SVGAGI. The junction had 6 bases not matched to a gene; V was cut back by 4 bases and J by 8 bases. The CDR3 bases are TGTGCCAGCAGTTCCCCGGGACTAGCGGGAGAGGGGGAGCTGTTTTTT. Encoded protein: CASSSPGLAGEGELFF.

This clone was counted once. The chain has TRBV4-1 and TRBJ2-3, with D possibly matching TRBD2 (5 bases). V lost 0 bases and J lost 6, with 13 bases in between. There are 15 residues in the CDR3. Germline assignment: CDR1 MGHRA and CDR2 YSYEKL. In nucleotides, the CDR3 is TGCGCCAGCAGCCAAGACGACGACCCGGGGGATACGCAGTATTTT. This gives the protein CASSQDDDPGDTQYF.

The V call is TRBV11-2, the J call TRBJ2-1, with TRBD2 identical over 7 bases. Germline CDR1 is SGHAT and CDR2 is FQNNGV. The CDR3 totals 13 residues. V shed 0 bases, J shed 13 bases, and the junction held 6 bases outside the gene matches. The chain's CDR3 is CASSLEWSGNQFF. As DNA, the CDR3 is TGTGCCAGCAGCTTAGAATGGAGCGGGAACCAGTTCTTC.

This rearrangement joins TRBV29-1 to TRBJ1-4, with a possible D match to TRBD1 (5 bases). This CDR3 contains 14 residues. CDR1 is SQVTM and CDR2 is ANQGSEA in the germline V gene. Deletions cut 4 bases from V and 6 bases from J, with 15 bases between. The CDR3 sequence: CSVGPDTSYEKLFF. The DNA for the CDR3 is TGCAGCGTTGGCCCGGACACCTCATATGAAAAACTGTTTTTT.

V is TRBV4-2 and J is TRBJ1-4, with a possible D match to TRBD1 (6 bases). The length of the CDR3 is 15 residues. Germline V gene data show CDR1 as LGHNA and CDR2 as YNFKEQ. Trimming pared 5 bases from V and 4 bases from J, leaving 14 bases between. As DNA, the CDR3 is TGTGCCAGCAGCTTCCCGGGGGGCCTTAATGAAAAACTGTTTTTT. This translates into CASSFPGGLNEKLFF.

The chain recombines TRBV5-1 with TRBJ1-4; the match to TRBD1 covers 8 bases. CDR3 size: 15 residues. Per germline, CDR1 SGHRS and CDR2 YFSETQ. The J segment lost 7 bases and the V segment lost 4 bases, leaving 9 bases of the junction unmatched. CDR3 sequence reads: CASSLLQGEAEKLFF. CDR3 nucleotides: TGCGCCAGCAGCCTATTACAGGGGGAGGCTGAAAAACTGTTTTTT. The whole variable domain, remainder taken from reference TRBV5-1 and TRBJ1-4, is KAGVTQTPRYLIKTRGQQVTLSCSPISGHRSVSWYQQTPGQGLQFLFEYFSETQRNKGNFPGRFSGRQFSNSRSEMNVSTLELGDSALYLCASSLLQGEAEKLFFGSGTQLSVL.

This clone came up a few times. V is TRBV30 and J is TRBJ2-7; 7 bases map to TRBD2. The CDR3 sequence is 13 residues long. Trimming removed 4 bases from V and 5 bases from J; junction bases left unmatched: 8. Germline-derived CDR1 and CDR2 are GTSNPN and SVGIG (reference sequence). CDR3 sequence reads: CAWTVTSYHEQYF. CDR3 nucleotides: TGTGCCTGGACCGTGACTAGCTATCACGAGCAGTACTTC.

The chain joins TRBV28 to TRBJ2-7; TRBD1 might be the D (6 bases). This CDR3 has 14 amino acids. Per the germline V gene, CDR1 is MDHEN and CDR2 is SYDVKM. The ends were cut back, 3 bases at V and 2 bases at J, with 11 bases in the middle. The CDR3 protein is CASSLSGEPYEQYF. The CDR3 DNA is TGTGCCAGCAGTTTGTCAGGGGAACCCTACGAGCAGTACTTC.

V and J are TRBV6-1 and TRBJ1-1; D unresolved. The CDR3 has 13 amino acids. CDR1 is MNHNS, CDR2 SASEGT, per germline. V lost 10 bases and J lost 3, with 15 bases in between. The CDR3 reads CAIKHGVDTEAFF. In nucleotides, the CDR3 is TGTGCCATCAAACACGGAGTCGACACTGAAGCTTTCTTT.